The 5 T cell receptor beta chains below all came from one sample that was sequenced in a study of blood T cell repertoires in COVID-19. Clones were sequenced by immunoSEQ multiplex PCR, and TCRdb holds only the in-frame ones, with some missing. Altogether 260,000 or so clones are present, 65% to 85% being singletons, with the ten largest covering around 6%. The sample consisted of peripheral blood. These receptors were collected from an elderly man with acute or convalescent COVID-19.

This clone was detected only once. The chain carries TRBV5-1 and TRBJ2-5, with 8 bases identical to TRBD1. Germline V lookup: CDR1 SGHRS, CDR2 YFSETQ. CDR3 length equals 14 residues. V trimming: 4 bases; J trimming: 4 bases; junction bases outside the gene matches: 6. DNA of the CDR3: TGCGCCAGCAGCATCGGCAGGGGGCCAGAGACCCAGTACTTC. Translated, it gives CASSIGRGPETQYF.

This clone appeared a few times. The chain is built from TRBV11-2 and TRBJ2-1, with 10 nucleotides matching TRBD2. Germline assignment: CDR1 SGHAT and CDR2 FQNNGV. CDR3 length equals 15 residues. V trimming: 3 bases; J trimming: 1 base; junction bases outside the gene matches: 0. The CDR3 bases are TGTGCCAGCAGCTTTAGCGGGGGGTCCTACAATGAGCAGTTCTTC. Protein sequence: CASSFSGGSYNEQFF.

The chain links TRBV5-1 to TRBJ2-3, with a possible D match to TRBD2 (5 bases). The CDR3 spans 15 residues. V lost 1 base to trimming and J lost 5 bases, with 14 bases between them. CDR1 and CDR2 (germline): SGHRS, YFSETQ. CDR3 in DNA: TGCGCCAGCAGCTTGATGGATAGCGCACAAGATACGCAGTATTTT. Amino acids: CASSLMDSAQDTQYF.

The V and J genes are TRBV19 and TRBJ2-5, with 7 bases lining up with TRBD1. The V gene end was trimmed by 4 bases and the J gene end by 0 bases; junction bases not matched to a gene: 14. Germline loops: CDR1 LNHDA, CDR2 SQIVND (reference sequence). This CDR3 spans 18 amino acids. The CDR3 DNA follows: TGTGCCAGTAGTAATAGGGCCCTGGACAGGTCGTACCAAGAGACCCAGTACTTC. This sequence encodes CASSNRALDRSYQETQYF.

This clone was found once. This chain joins TRBV3-1 (or the pseudogene TRBV3-2) and TRBJ2-3; D possibly corresponds to TRBD2 (7 bases). The CDR3 sequence is 16 residues long. V shed 1 base and J shed 5 bases, with 16 bases lying between them. Germline V gene data show CDR1 as LGHDT and CDR2 as YNNKEL (reference sequence). This chain's CDR3 is CASSQVAGGGGDTQYF. For the CDR3, the DNA is TGTGCCAGCAGCCAAGTGGCGGGCGGGGGCGGAGATACGCAGTATTTT.